This section outlines one T cell receptor beta chain sequence together with its context. In the authors' methods: Scientists estimated how many nucleated cells there were by amplifying reference gene primers. Method: immunoSEQ multiplex PCR; TCRdb's copy keeps in-frame clones and lacks some. V and J calls plus clone size are reproduced from that table; the DNA served to infer D and trimming. This repertoire shows roughly 25,000 clones, 86% found once; its top ten account for approximately 17%. V lost 3 bases to trimming and J lost 6 bases; unmatched junction nucleotides: 6. Germline V gives CDR1 SNHLY, CDR2 FYNNEI. The CDR3 length is 15 residues. The sample originates from a study of blood T cell repertoires in COVID-19. Study background: PBMCs, B-cell-depleted T cells, or T cells provided the cDNA or gDNA that made up the material.

V usage is TRBV2 and J usage is TRBJ2-1, with 9 positions matching TRBD2. This receptor was identified in a woman older than 75 with acute or convalescent COVID-19. Input material: peripheral blood. The CDR3 sequence: CASSELRGGFNEQFF. In nucleotides, the CDR3 is TGTGCCAGCAGTGAGTTGCGGGGGGGCTTCAATGAGCAGTTCTTC.